Presented here are 6 T cell receptor beta chains from one specimen sequenced in a study of CD8+ T cells in alopecia areata. Reverse transcription of extracted RNA yielded cDNA, which provided the sequencing template. The method was immunoSEQ multiplex PCR; TCRdb's version includes in-frame clones alone and lacks a portion of them. The sample records around 20,000 clones, 60% to 70% being singletons. Sorting of CD4+ cells into CD25+CD127- cells (for about 5 patients) was performed. Sequencing was done on a sample of CD4+ Tregs sorted from blood. The origin of the receptors is a human donor with alopecia areata.

This clone was seen a handful of times. V and J are TRBV14 and TRBJ1-3; D uncertain. The CDR3 is 14 amino acids. The germline gives CDR1 SGHDN, CDR2 FVKESK. V was cut by 1 base and J by 0 bases, with 4 bases left in between. The CDR3 spells CASSQGNSGNTIYF. CDR3 bases: TGTGCCAGCAGCCAAGGGAACTCTGGAAACACCATATATTTT.

The chain uses TRBV7-2 and TRBJ2-5; D possibly corresponds to TRBD1 (6 bases). Per the germline V gene, CDR1 is SGHTA and CDR2 is FQGNSA. This CDR3 region has 14 residues. The V gene lost 1 base and the J gene lost 6 bases, with 12 bases spanning the gap. The CDR3: CASSLGGQGKTQYF. As DNA, the CDR3 is TGTGCCAGCAGCTTAGGCGGTCAGGGGAAGACCCAGTACTTC.

The chain combines TRBV7-9 with TRBJ2-3, with D perhaps being TRBD1 or TRBD2 (5 bases each). V lost 2 bases and J 3 bases, leaving 12 bases between the germline ends. Germline V lookup: CDR1 SEHNR, CDR2 FQNEAQ (reference sequence). CDR3 length: 15 residues. The chain's CDR3 is CASSLLGTMTDTQYF. The CDR3, as DNA: TGTGCCAGCAGCTTATTGGGGACGATGACAGATACGCAGTATTTT. The whole variable domain, remainder taken from reference TRBV7-9 and TRBJ2-3, is DTGVSQNPRHKITKRGQNVTFRCDPISEHNRLYWYRQTLGQGPEFLTYFQNEAQLEKSRLLSDRFSAERPKGSFSTLEIQRTEQGDSAMYLCASSLLGTMTDTQYFGPGTRLTVL.

The J gene is TRBJ2-5, the V gene TRBV11-2; D ambiguous. TRBJ2-7 matches the DNA end more closely, so the J call is doubtful. Per germline, CDR1 SGHAT and CDR2 FQNNGV. The CDR3 consists of 16 residues. This CDR3 is CASSLEAQSRTYEQYF. The CDR3 bases are TGTGCCAGCAGCTTAGAGGCCCAGTCTAGGACCTACGAGCAGTACTTC.

This chain uses TRBV28 with TRBJ2-3; 7 positions agree with TRBD2. CDR1 is MDHEN and CDR2 is SYDVKM in the germline V gene. V gave up 4 bases and J gave up 5 bases; unmatched junction bases: 12. The CDR3 has 16 amino acids. The DNA for the CDR3 is TGTGCCAGCAGTTGGGTTTGGGCGGGGGAGGTAGATACGCAGTATTTT. Amino acid sequence: CASSWVWAGEVDTQYF. Filled out from reference TRBV28 and TRBJ2-3, the complete variable domain reads DVKVTQSSRYLVKRTGEKVFLECVQDMDHENMFWYRQDPGLGLRLIYFSYDVKMKEKGDIPEGYSVSREKKERFSLILESASTNQTSMYLCASSWVWAGEVDTQYFGPGTRLTVL.

The chain employs TRBV7-8 and TRBJ2-2; 10 bases agree with TRBD2. The CDR3 has 17 residues. Germline CDR1 is SGHVS and CDR2 is FQNEAQ. V was clipped by 2 bases and J by 5 bases; unmatched bases: 8. The CDR3, as DNA: TGTGCCAGCAGCTTATTACCTCCTAGCGGGAGTACCGGGGAGCTGTTTTTT. It codes for CASSLLPPSGSTGELFF.